These 21 T cell receptor beta chains originate from one sample sequenced in a study of T-cell memory formation after mild COVID-19. Each CDR3 protein is one row after TCRdb ran MiXCR on the 5' RACE reads. The sample contains 400,000 or so distinct CDR3 sequences, around 20% of which appear only once. Sequenced: PBMCs or a T cell subset sorted from them (not recorded which). Receptor source: an adult woman who had mild COVID-19 (a few samples of this study predate the infection). Cell type and time point are not known.

Ten or more counts support this clonotype. V gene TRBV5-1 combines with J gene TRBJ2-7, with 8 bases matching TRBD1. The CDR3 totals 14 residues. After removal of 0 bases from V and 3 bases from J, the junction contained 2 bases not matched to a gene. Per the germline V gene, CDR1 is SGHRS and CDR2 is YFSETQ. This CDR3 is CASSLGTGYYEQYF. The CDR3 DNA reads TGCGCCAGCAGCTTGGGGACAGGGTACTACGAGCAGTACTTC.

In its sample, this clonotype was seen a few times. The chain uses TRBV10-3 and TRBJ2-3; D gene ambiguous. The CDR3 totals 12 residues. V gave up 0 bases and J gave up 4 bases, with 2 bases separating them. Germline-derived CDR1 and CDR2 are ENHRY and SYGVKD. CDR3 coding DNA: TGTGCCATCAGTGAGTCGGCAGATACGCAGTATTTT. It specifies CAISESADTQYF.

The chain combines TRBV20-1 with TRBJ1-3, with a possible D match to TRBD1 (5 bases). Germline CDR1 is DFQATT and CDR2 is SNEGSKA (reference sequence). The CDR3 contains 12 residues. The germline V and J ends were trimmed by 6 bases and 7 bases, with 13 bases remaining between them. The CDR3 sequence is CSAESEGNTIYF. The CDR3 DNA sequence: TGCAGTGCCGAGAGTGAGGGGAACACCATATATTTT.

This clonotype occurred a few times. The rearrangement joins TRBV7-2 to TRBJ1-2; D unclear. Trimming removed 3 bases from V and 5 bases from J, with 10 bases in between. The CDR3 sequence is 13 residues long. CDR1 and CDR2 (germline): SGHTA, FQGNSA. The CDR3 DNA follows: TGTGCCAGCAGCTTCGCTTCCCGATATGGCTACACCTTC. Residues: CASSFASRYGYTF. The complete variable domain, with remaining parts taken from reference TRBV7-2 and TRBJ1-2, reads GAGVSQSPSNKVTEKGKDVELRCDPISGHTALYWYRQSLGQGLEFLIYFQGNSAPDKSGLPSDRFSAERTGGSVSTLTIQRTQQEDSAVYLCASSFASRYGYTFGSGTRLTVV.

The chain joins TRBV9 to TRBJ1-1; D remains ambiguous. CDR3 length: 13 residues. V shed 2 bases and J shed 3 bases, with 8 bases lying between them. Germline V gene lookup returns CDR1 SGDLS and CDR2 YYNGEE. CDR3 residues: CASSVRRDTEAFF. The CDR3 DNA sequence: TGTGCCAGCAGCGTCCGGAGAGACACTGAAGCTTTCTTT.

This clonotype was counted between two and nine times. The chain joins TRBV13 to TRBJ1-5, with D hard to call. The CDR3 covers 16 residues. CDR1 and CDR2 from the germline V gene are PRHDT and FYEKMQ (reference sequence). V was cut by 0 bases and J by 0 bases, with 9 bases left in between. DNA of the CDR3: TGTGCCAGCAGCTTAGGCCCCGTCGATAGCAATCAGCCCCAGCATTTT. It yields the protein CASSLGPVDSNQPQHF.

This rearrangement joins TRBV12-3 or TRBV12-4 to TRBJ2-7; TRBD1 is a possible D gene (5 bases). This CDR3 comprises 15 residues. The V gene lost 2 bases and the J gene lost 1 base, with 12 bases spanning the gap. The CDR3 reads CASSLRGQPSYEQYF. Written as DNA, the CDR3 is TGTGCCAGCAGTTTAAGGGGTCAGCCTTCCTACGAGCAGTACTTC.

This rearrangement joins TRBV11-3 to TRBJ2-7, with 9 bases aligning to TRBD2. CDR3 length: 14 amino acids. Germline CDR1 and CDR2: SGHNT and YENEEA. V shed 7 bases and J 13 bases; nucleotides not matched to a gene: 17. The CDR3 bases are TGTGCCAGCACTCAAAGGCGGGAGGGCCGCTGGATCTACTTC. It translates to CASTQRREGRWIYF.

This chain uses TRBV6-5 with TRBJ2-2; tentative D call: TRBD2 (6 bases). V was shortened by 4 bases and J by 5 bases, with 14 bases between the two germline ends. The CDR3 is 15 amino acids. Germline-derived CDR1 and CDR2 are MNHEY and SVGAGI. The CDR3: CASSLQVEGTGELFF. As DNA, the CDR3 is TGTGCCAGCAGTTTACAGGTGGAGGGGACCGGGGAGCTGTTTTTT.

This clonotype has a handful of counts. The chain uses TRBV9 and TRBJ2-1; D perhaps matches TRBD2 (5 bases). Germline V gene lookup returns CDR1 SGDLS and CDR2 YYNGEE. With 0 bases removed from V and 10 bases from J, the gap between germline ends came to 8 bases. The CDR3 runs 12 residues. In DNA, the CDR3 is TGTGCCAGCAGCGTAGGGTCGGGAGAGCAGTTCTTC. Translating gives CASSVGSGEQFF.

This clonotype has only one observation. This sequence joins TRBV12-3 or TRBV12-4 and TRBJ2-7, with D possibly matching TRBD2 (6 bases). The CDR3 runs 15 residues. V was shortened by 3 bases and J by 0 bases, with 12 bases between the two germline ends. As DNA, the CDR3 is TGTGCCAGCAGTTTCCCCACCGGGAGCTCCTACGAGCAGTACTTC. Protein product: CASSFPTGSSYEQYF.

This clonotype has at least ten counts. This chain links TRBV6-5 with TRBJ2-7, with 9 bases identical to TRBD2. CDR3 length: 16 amino acids. The germline gives CDR1 MNHEY, CDR2 SVGAGI. V shed 4 bases and J 9 bases; nucleotides not matched to a gene: 16. CDR3 loop: CASSFRHGTSMLGQYF. CDR3 DNA sequence: TGTGCCAGCAGTTTCCGCCACGGGACTAGCATGTTAGGGCAGTACTTC.

The chain joins TRBV7-6 to TRBJ2-2, with 8 bases fitting TRBD2. The V segment lost 5 bases and the J segment 0 bases; nucleotides outside the gene matches: 17. The CDR3 consists of 20 residues. From germline, CDR1 is SGHVS and CDR2 FNYEAQ. The CDR3 bases are TGTGCCAGCAGCCCGTTGGGGGGCCTGGCGACTAGCGCGAACACCGGGGAGCTGTTTTTT. Protein sequence: CASSPLGGLATSANTGELFF.

The genes are TRBV28 and TRBJ2-1; 7 positions agree with TRBD2. After removal of 2 bases from V and 7 bases from J, the junction contained 5 bases not matched to a gene. Germline CDR1 is MDHEN and CDR2 is SYDVKM. This CDR3 is 14 amino acids long. DNA of the CDR3: TGTGCCAGCAGTTTAGTTGGACTAGGGAATGAGCAGTTCTTC. It specifies CASSLVGLGNEQFF.

The table lists this clonotype with many counts. V gene TRBV19 combines with J gene TRBJ2-7, with D uncertain. Germline V gives CDR1 LNHDA, CDR2 SQIVND (reference sequence). The CDR3 consists of 14 residues. Trimming pared 5 bases from V and 3 bases from J, leaving 14 bases between. CDR3 bases: TGTGCCAGTAGTTCACCAGGAGTTAGCTACGAGCAGTACTTC. This encodes CASSSPGVSYEQYF.

This clonotype was picked up a small number of times. The chain employs TRBV5-5 and TRBJ1-1; weak D call: TRBD1 (6 bases). From germline, CDR1 is SGHKS and CDR2 YYEKEE (reference sequence). CDR3 length: 14 residues. Trimming removed 3 bases from V and 3 bases from J, with 12 bases in between. The CDR3 nucleotides are TGTGCCAGCAGCTCCTTCAGACAGGACACTGAAGCTTTCTTT. It specifies CASSSFRQDTEAFF.

The chain has TRBV2 and TRBJ2-5; 8 bases are shared with TRBD2. Trimming at V came to 6 bases and at J to 4 bases, leaving 7 bases not matched to a gene. The CDR3 is 14 amino acids. The germline V gene has CDR1 SNHLY and CDR2 FYNNEI. CDR3 nucleotides: TGTGCCAGCAGGAATAGCGGGAATGGAGAGACCCAGTACTTC. This gives the protein CASRNSGNGETQYF.

This clonotype was seen only a few times. J is TRBJ2-3 and V is TRBV7-3; 8 bases are a match to TRBD2. CDR1 is SGHTA and CDR2 is FQGTGA in the germline V gene. The length of the CDR3 is 16 residues. V lost 4 bases and J lost 0; bases outside the gene matches: 6. The CDR3 bases are TGTGCCAGCAGCTCGGGAGGGGCGGCTAGCACAGATACGCAGTATTTT. Translation: CASSSGGAASTDTQYF.

This clonotype was seen a few times. The chain employs TRBV5-6 and TRBJ1-5; D might be TRBD1 (6 bases). The CDR3 consists of 14 residues. V was clipped by 3 bases and J by 7 bases, with 14 bases between them. Germline-derived CDR1 and CDR2 are SGHDT and YYEEEE. The DNA of the CDR3 is TGTGCCAGCAGCTCCCGGGGGCAGCGGCAGCCCCAGCATTTT. The encoded protein is CASSSRGQRQPQHF.

The chain has TRBV7-9 and TRBJ1-1; a possible D gene is TRBD1 (6 bases). The CDR3 sequence is 17 residues long. Per germline, CDR1 SEHNR and CDR2 FQNEAQ (reference sequence). V was pared by 3 bases and J by 2 bases, with 19 bases between. The CDR3 region is CASSFPTSGTPNTEAFF. In DNA form, the CDR3 reads TGTGCCAGCAGCTTCCCAACGTCCGGGACACCAAACACTGAAGCTTTCTTT. The full variable domain, its missing parts supplied by reference TRBV7-9 and TRBJ1-1, is DTGVSQNPRHKITKRGQNVTFRCDPISEHNRLYWYRQTLGQGPEFLTYFQNEAQLEKSRLLSDRFSAERPKGSFSTLEIQRTEQGDSAMYLCASSFPTSGTPNTEAFFGQGTRLTVV.

This chain links TRBV6-2 or TRBV6-3 with TRBJ2-3, with D perhaps TRBD2 (5 bases). The CDR3 is 12 amino acids. Germline V lookup: CDR1 MNHEY, CDR2 SVGEGT. Trimming took 2 bases from V and 6 from J, leaving 6 bases between them. CDR3 sequence: CASSYERDTQYF. The CDR3 DNA reads TGTGCCAGCAGTTACGAGCGGGATACGCAGTATTTT.